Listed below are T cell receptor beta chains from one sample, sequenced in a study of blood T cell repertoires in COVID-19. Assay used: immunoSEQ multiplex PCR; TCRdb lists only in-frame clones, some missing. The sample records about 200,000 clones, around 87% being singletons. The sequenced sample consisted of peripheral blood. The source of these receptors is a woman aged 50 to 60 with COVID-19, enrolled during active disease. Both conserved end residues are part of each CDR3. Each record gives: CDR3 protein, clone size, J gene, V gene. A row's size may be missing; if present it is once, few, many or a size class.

CASSLVGQGGTEAFF - TRBJ1-1 TRBV5-4
CASSNDQGNTEAFF few TRBJ1-1 TRBV21-1
CASTPGTASRSPLHF once TRBJ1-6 TRBV6-5
CASSSGTIGEQYF once TRBJ2-7 TRBV28
CASWTKLPHRSYNSPLHF - TRBJ1-6 TRBV5-1
CASGLVEASGSNGFF - TRBJ2-1 TRBV12-5
CASSSDRNYGYTF - TRBJ1-2 TRBV2
CASSPGTYSNQPQHF - TRBJ1-5 TRBV6-2/TRBV6-3
CASTPEQGTGNTIYF few TRBJ1-3 TRBV7-8
CASSFIQRGPSSYNEQFF - TRBJ2-1 TRBV5-1
CASSDPLIPGQIYEQYF - TRBJ2-7 TRBV25-1
CASRGGATQYF - TRBJ2-3 TRBV7-2
CASSIDHPYSEQFF - TRBJ2-1 TRBV19
CAISSSQGVGETQYF - TRBJ2-5 TRBV10-3
CASSIGGSKAWSSYNEQFF - TRBJ2-1 TRBV19
CASGAGGEAFF - TRBJ1-1 TRBV4-1